Below, 16 T cell receptor beta chains from the same sample are listed, as sequenced in a study of Graves' ophthalmopathy and Graves' hyperthyroidism. Transcripts of RNA were the source for amplifying TCR beta CDR3 regions. First-round RT-PCR used HTBI primers; second-round multiplex PCR followed. TCRdb reanalysed the multiplex PCR reads using MiXCR and keeps one entry per CDR3 protein. Of 260,000 or so distinct CDR3 sequences in the sample, around 50% were seen once. Material for sequencing was peripheral blood. The origin of the receptors is an adult man with Graves' ophthalmopathy.

This clonotype was counted only a few times. The rearrangement joins TRBV19 to TRBJ1-2, with a weak D call TRBD1 (6 bases). The CDR3 runs to 13 residues. V was clipped by 2 bases and J by 6 bases, with 10 bases between them. Germline assignment: CDR1 LNHDA and CDR2 SQIVND (reference sequence). CDR3 protein: CASSIQTGHGYTF. In DNA form, the CDR3 reads TGTGCCAGTAGTATACAGACAGGCCATGGCTACACCTTC.

The chain uses TRBV7-8 and TRBJ1-4; D is perhaps TRBD1 (5 bases). Germline CDR1 reads SGHVS; CDR2 reads FQNEAQ. The V end lost 5 bases, the J end lost 2 bases, and 12 bases lay between the germline ends. The CDR3 is 15 amino acids. CDR3 amino acids: CASSPWGYTNEKLFF. In DNA form, the CDR3 reads TGTGCCAGCAGCCCGTGGGGGTACACTAATGAAAAACTGTTTTTT.

V is TRBV20-1 and J is TRBJ2-7; D is uncertain. This CDR3 has 13 amino acids. Trimming shortened V by 3 bases and J by 0 bases, and 9 bases separated the two germline ends. From germline, CDR1 is DFQATT and CDR2 SNEGSKA (reference sequence). CDR3: CSARFSSSYEQYF. In DNA form, the CDR3 reads TGCAGTGCTAGGTTCAGTTCCTCCTACGAGCAGTACTTC.

The V gene is TRBV10-3, the J gene TRBJ1-3, with unresolved D. V was trimmed by 3 bases and J by 7 bases, leaving 22 bases between them. Germline CDR1 is ENHRY and CDR2 is SYGVKD. The CDR3 covers 17 residues. Here the CDR3 reads CAISDPVSGLGLNTIYF. The DNA of the CDR3 is TGTGCCATCAGTGACCCTGTTAGCGGGCTGGGTTTGAACACCATATATTTT.

This clonotype was counted many times. The chain joins TRBV29-1 to TRBJ1-1; 7 bases agree with TRBD1. V lost 7 bases, J lost 1 base, and 6 bases stayed unmatched. The germline gives CDR1 SQVTM, CDR2 ANQGSEA. The length of the CDR3 is 13 residues. The CDR3 region has the DNA TGCAGCGGCGCACAGGGGACGAACACTGAAGCTTTCTTT. Its protein product is CSGAQGTNTEAFF. The full variable domain, with the rest looked up from reference TRBV29-1 and TRBJ1-1, is SAVISQKPSRDICQRGTSLTIQCQVDSQVTMMFWYRQQPGQSLTLIATANQGSEATYESGFVIDKFPISRPNLTFSTLTVSNMSPEDSSIYLCSGAQGTNTEAFFGQGTRLTVV.

This clonotype was detected a few times. This chain connects TRBV7-9 to TRBJ1-2; TRBD1 aligns across 9 bases. The CDR3 runs 15 residues. The V gene's germline CDR1 is SEHNR and CDR2 FQNEAQ (reference sequence). Losses at the gene ends were 4 bases for V and 0 bases for J; bases not matched to a gene: 3. This CDR3 reads CASSSDRGANYGYTF. CDR3 nucleotide sequence: TGTGCCAGCAGCTCGGACAGGGGAGCTAACTATGGCTACACCTTC.

This clonotype was observed many times. This chain connects TRBV7-8 to TRBJ2-5; D possibly matches TRBD1 or TRBD2 (5 bases each). The CDR3 is made up of 13 amino acids. The germline V gene has CDR1 SGHVS and CDR2 FQNEAQ. Trimming removed 5 bases at V and 5 bases at J, with 12 bases between. The CDR3 reads CASSLGPEETQYF. DNA for the CDR3: TGTGCCAGCAGCCTGGGACCCGAGGAGACCCAGTACTTC.

V is TRBV7-2 and J is TRBJ2-7; maybe TRBD2 (6 bases). Trimming shortened V by 2 bases and J by 5 bases, and 19 bases separated the two germline ends. The germline CDR1 and CDR2 sequences are SGHTA and FQGNSA. The CDR3 contains 16 residues. This CDR3 is CASSLLGGVGRDEQYF. The CDR3 DNA sequence: TGTGCCAGCAGCTTATTGGGGGGAGTAGGCAGAGACGAGCAGTACTTC.

The J gene is TRBJ1-5, the V gene TRBV7-2, with a possible D match to TRBD1 (6 bases). V lost 5 bases, J lost 0 bases, and 11 bases lay in between. The germline CDR1 and CDR2 sequences are SGHTA and FQGNSA. The CDR3 sequence is 15 residues long. CDR3 sequence: CASSPGTYSNQPQHF. The DNA for the CDR3 is TGTGCCAGCAGCCCCGGGACATATAGCAATCAGCCCCAGCATTTT.

The rearrangement uses TRBV7-9 and TRBJ1-1; 11 bases match TRBD1. Germline assignment: CDR1 SEHNR and CDR2 FQNEAQ (reference sequence). The V and J ends lost 1 base and 6 bases, in that order; junction bases with no gene match: 7. The CDR3 consists of 16 residues. CDR3 nucleotides: TGTGCCAGCAGCTTAGTAAGGACAGGGGGCGCCGCTGAAGCTTTCTTT. It is translated as CASSLVRTGGAAEAFF.

The sample holds a few counts of this clonotype. The CDR3, as DNA: TGTGCCAGCTCTGGACAGGGAACGGGGACTGAAGCTTTCTTT. This gives the protein CASSGQGTGTEAFF. This sequence joins TRBV7-3 and TRBJ1-1; 8 bases map to TRBD1. Losses at the gene ends were 8 bases for V and 5 bases for J; bases not matched to a gene: 10. The CDR3 contains 14 residues. CDR1 and CDR2 from the germline V gene are SGHTA and FQGTGA.

The chain uses TRBV5-4 and TRBJ1-2; a weak D match, TRBD1 (6 bases). Germline-derived CDR1 and CDR2 are SGHNT and YYREEE (reference sequence). The V and J ends lost 4 bases and 6 bases respectively, with 13 bases between them. This CDR3 is 13 amino acids long. The CDR3 spells CASSQAGEDGYTF. In DNA, the CDR3 is TGTGCCAGCAGCCAGGCAGGGGAGGATGGCTACACCTTC.

This clonotype was detected many times. This chain connects TRBV29-1 to TRBJ1-2; 11 bases line up with TRBD1. Per the germline V gene, CDR1 is SQVTM and CDR2 is ANQGSEA. There are 14 residues in the CDR3. The V and J ends lost 7 bases and 7 bases, in that order; junction bases with no gene match: 11. This CDR3 is CSGRSDRGLGGYTF. CDR3 nucleotide sequence: TGCAGCGGCCGATCGGACAGGGGGCTTGGTGGCTACACCTTC.

A note on this clonotype: A read error may account for a junction end that differs from germline. The V call is TRBV11-3, the J call TRBJ1-1; D remains unclear. Germline CDR1 reads SGHNT; CDR2 reads YENEEA. CDR3 length equals 11 residues. The CDR3 loop reads CASSVGTEAFF. The CDR3 DNA follows: TGCGCCAGCTCCGTAGGCACTGAAGCTTTCTTT.

Note on this clonotype: A much larger clone sits a single nucleotide away, making a read error possible. The chain links TRBV29-1 to TRBJ2-7; 8 bases map to TRBD1. The CDR3 consists of 13 residues. V lost 8 bases to trimming and J lost 8 bases; unmatched junction nucleotides: 14. CDR1 and CDR2 (germline): SQVTM, ANQGSEA. The CDR3 loop reads CSSTTGEAYQQYF. In DNA form, the CDR3 reads TGCAGCTCAACGACAGGGGAAGCGTACCAGCAGTACTTC.

This clonotype appeared a few times. The J gene is TRBJ1-2, the V gene TRBV5-5; no definite D call. V was trimmed by 4 bases and J by 2 bases, leaving 15 bases between them. CDR1 is SGHKS and CDR2 is YYEKEE in the germline V gene (reference sequence). The CDR3 spans 15 residues. The CDR3 DNA follows: TGTGCCAGCAGCCCCCACCTGACGGAAAACTATGGCTACACCTTC. Residues: CASSPHLTENYGYTF.